Listed below are T cell receptor beta chains from one sample, sequenced in a study of cytomegalovirus exposure and HLA in healthy donors. The protocol was immunoSEQ multiplex PCR, while the TCRdb copy is restricted to in-frame clones and leaves out a portion. The sample yields 100,000 to 150,000 clones, 60% to 80% seen once. Sequencing was carried out using PBMCs. Every receptor here comes from a woman aged 55-69 years in good health and CMV-seronegative. Both conserved end residues are part of each CDR3. A D gene is named only where the DNA matches it firmly. Part of the rows lack a size; the others show once, few, many or a class for expanded clones.

v_gene	j_gene	d_gene	abundance	CDR3aa	CDR3nt
TRBV5-4	TRBJ2-5	.	.	CASSLRTGIPQETQYF	TGTGCCAGCAGCCTCCGGACTGGCATCCCTCAAGAGACCCAGTACTTC
TRBV28	TRBJ1-2	.	.	CASSPDRSFYGYTF	TGTGCCAGCAGTCCAGACAGGAGCTTCTATGGCTACACCTTC
TRBV7-9	TRBJ2-1	TRBD1	.	CASSPTGGTLNEQFF	TGTGCCAGCAGCCCAACAGGGGGAACACTCAATGAGCAGTTCTTC
TRBV19	TRBJ2-7	TRBD2	.	CASSIQKIRPTSGSSYEQYF	TGTGCCAGTAGTATCCAGAAGATTAGGCCGACTAGCGGGAGCTCCTACGAGCAGTACTTC
TRBV10-3	TRBJ2-7	TRBD2	.	CAIGPGGRDEQYF	TGTGCCATCGGGCCGGGGGGGCGCGACGAGCAGTACTTC
TRBV2	TRBJ2-7	.	.	CASSARYEQYF	TGTGCCAGCAGTGCGAGGTACGAGCAGTACTTC
TRBV9	TRBJ1-1	.	few	CASSVGLGPGGNTEAFF	TGTGCCAGCAGCGTAGGTCTTGGGCCGGGGGGCAACACTGAAGCTTTCTTT
TRBV28	TRBJ1-1	.	few	CASSPRRGNTEAFF	TGTGCCAGCAGTCCCCGTCGGGGAAACACTGAAGCTTTCTTT
TRBV27	TRBJ2-1	TRBD1	few	CASSLTGSSYNEQFF	TGTGCCAGCAGTTTGACAGGGAGCTCCTACAATGAGCAGTTCTTC
TRBV6-4	TRBJ1-6	.	.	CASSEQTNYNSPLHF	TGTGCCAGCAGTGAACAAACGAATTATAATTCACCCCTCCACTTT
TRBV13	TRBJ2-1	TRBD1	.	CASSPNPSSGQGRNEQFF	TGTGCCAGCAGCCCAAACCCCTCGTCGGGACAGGGGCGCAATGAGCAGTTCTTC
TRBV25-1	TRBJ2-5	TRBD2	.	CASSATSAPETQYF	TGTGCCAGCAGTGCTACTAGCGCTCCTGAGACCCAGTACTTC
TRBV18	TRBJ2-1	TRBD1	.	CASSPPSDRGRLNEQFF	TGTGCCAGCTCACCACCGAGTGATAGGGGGCGCTTGAATGAGCAGTTCTTC
TRBV19	TRBJ1-5	.	.	CASSIRTEDERPNQPQHF	TGTGCCAGTAGTATCAGGACAGAGGACGAGCGGCCCAATCAGCCCCAGCATTTT
TRBV9	TRBJ2-2	TRBD2	.	CASSVRLAGGLVTGELFF	TGTGCCAGCAGCGTGAGACTAGCGGGAGGGCTAGTCACCGGGGAGCTGTTTTTT
TRBV5-1	TRBJ2-5	TRBD2	.	CASSPGGTQETQYF	TGCGCCAGCAGCCCCGGGGGGACGCAAGAGACCCAGTACTTC
TRBV5-1	TRBJ1-1	TRBD1	.	CASRTDSGGTEAFF	TGCGCCAGCAGGACCGATTCAGGGGGCACTGAAGCTTTCTTT
TRBV4-1	TRBJ1-1	TRBD1	.	CASSPGDGQGMWMNTEAFF	TGCGCCAGCAGTCCCGGCGACGGACAGGGGATGTGGATGAACACTGAAGCTTTCTTT
TRBV7-3	TRBJ2-7	.	.	CASSPQTGRLDEQYF	TGTGCCAGCAGCCCGCAAACAGGGAGATTGGACGAGCAGTACTTC
TRBV11-3	TRBJ2-5	.	.	CASSLGGRDQETQYF	TGTGCCAGCAGCTTAGGGGGGCGGGACCAAGAGACCCAGTACTTC